Below, one T cell receptor (beta chain) is given with its context. Its antigen is not yet known. The record has no base qualities; no much larger clone is one base away. The data were taken from a study of CD8 T cells in Susac syndrome (dated by TCRdb to the late 2010s). A note on the overall study: Of the Susac syndrome patients who were sequenced, fewer than ten were in clinical remission while more than five had clinically active disease. At blood withdrawal, Susac syndrome patients were either therapy-naive, taking corticosteroids (in some cases with IVIg as well), or taking IVIg alone. The study used repertoire sequencing to test whether antigen drove CD8+ T cell activation and differentiation in Susac syndrome. The clonality of the CD8+ T cell repertoire was compared across 12 healthy donors, roughly 14 Susac syndrome patients and around 16 multiple sclerosis patients. What the study reported, not specific to this receptor: The number of individuals in the TCR sequencing and HLA analysis was acknowledged as relatively small. Clonal expansion was observed in Susac syndrome CD8+ repertoires, with the highest expansion in CD8+ TEMRA cells and greater expansion in clinically active than in remitting patients. Around 16 and five Susac-specific public clones were found in the total CD8+ and CD8+ TEMRA repertoires, respectively.

CDR1 and CDR2 are read off the germline V gene (reference sequence) as GTSNPN and SVGIG. V gives up 3 bases and J gives up 1 base, and the segment between their germline ends measures 10 bases. CDR3 length: 14 amino acids, cysteine to phenylalanine. CDR3 DNA only is kept here, 42 bases in frame from base 1. Peripheral blood CD8+ and CD4+ T cells from healthy donors, Susac syndrome patients and multiple sclerosis patients were profiled using high-throughput TCR beta sequencing. The Susac syndrome patients fulfilled recently defined diagnostic criteria for either definite or probable disease. Bulk CD8+ and CD4+ T cells were purified by magnetic negative isolation, whereas CD8+ TEMRA cells were enriched by FACS. Blood was collected in EDTA tubes and processed within 24 hours, with PBMCs isolated through density gradient centrifugation. PBMCs intended for TCR sequencing were cryopreserved in liquid nitrogen and were subsequently thawed in a 37 degrees C water bath. The sorted or isolated CD4+, CD8+ and CD8+ TEMRA cells reached a purity of at least 90%.

RNA was extracted using the RNeasy kit, and roughly 0.45 to 1 microgram was reverse transcribed with random hexamers. TCR beta CDR3 regions were amplified with the immunoSEQ multiplex PCR assay covering 54 Vbeta and 13 Jbeta segments. To correct PCR amplification bias, a synthetic template baseline was used for both primer optimization and computational correction. Concerning the study's data processing: Reads were annotated to V, D and J genes according to IMGT and were analyzed with immunoSEQ Analyzer, with only productive sequences retained. Clonality was computed as one minus Shannon entropy normalized by log2 of the number of productive unique sequences. For each patient and control, public and private clones were evaluated within the 100 most prevalent clones. A clone was defined as Susac-specific if it was absent from the healthy and MS cohorts, from over a thousand published viral clones and from other ImmuneACCESS disease sequences. Through fastp at Q25 and MiXCR, TCRdb rebuilt clones from the public reads, retaining in-frame beta chains. Rows are unified per CDR3 protein, each entry keeping the most common DNA and genes. The V and J calls follow TCRdb's processing rather than the paper's. The sample table records about 130,000 distinct CDR3 sequences; about 95% of these occur just once. The ten most abundant clones make up more than 0.15% of the sample.

The V and J segments used are TRBV30 and TRBJ1-5; no D gene is confidently identified. The sequencing input was CD8+ T cells from PBMCs. This receptor was taken from a human donor with Susac syndrome. The DNA reads as follows: TGTGCCTGGAGCTCTGGAGGAAGCAATCAGCCCCAGCATTTT. Its amino acids are CAWSSGGSNQPQHF. Beyond the CDR3, the reference TRBV30 and TRBJ1-5 genes provide the residues; the full variable domain reads: SQTIHQWPATLVQPVGSPLSLECTVEGTSNPNLYWYRQAAGRGLQLLFYSVGIGQISSEVPQNLSASRPQDRQFILSSKKLLLSDSGFYLCAWSSGGSNQPQHFGDGTRLSIL.